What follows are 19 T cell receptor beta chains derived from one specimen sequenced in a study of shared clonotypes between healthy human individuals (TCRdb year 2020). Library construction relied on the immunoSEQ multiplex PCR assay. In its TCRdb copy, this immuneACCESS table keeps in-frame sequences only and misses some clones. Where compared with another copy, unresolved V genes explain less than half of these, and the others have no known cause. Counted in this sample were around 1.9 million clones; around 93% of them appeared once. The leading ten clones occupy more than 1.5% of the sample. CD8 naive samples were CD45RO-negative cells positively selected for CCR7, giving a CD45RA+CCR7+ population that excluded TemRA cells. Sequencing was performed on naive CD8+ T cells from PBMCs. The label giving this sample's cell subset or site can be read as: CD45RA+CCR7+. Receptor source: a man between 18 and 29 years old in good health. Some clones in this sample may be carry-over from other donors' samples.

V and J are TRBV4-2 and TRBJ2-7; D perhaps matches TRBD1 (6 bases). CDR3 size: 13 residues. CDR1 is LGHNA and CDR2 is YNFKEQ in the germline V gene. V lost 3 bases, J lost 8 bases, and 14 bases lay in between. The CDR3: CASSQPRDTKQYF. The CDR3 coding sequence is TGTGCCAGCAGCCAGCCCCGGGACACAAAGCAGTACTTC.

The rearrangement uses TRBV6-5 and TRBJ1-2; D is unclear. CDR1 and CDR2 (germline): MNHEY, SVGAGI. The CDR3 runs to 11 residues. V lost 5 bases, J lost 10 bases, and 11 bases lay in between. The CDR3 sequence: CASSHQAVYTF. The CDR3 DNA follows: TGTGCCAGCAGTCATCAGGCAGTCTACACCTTC.

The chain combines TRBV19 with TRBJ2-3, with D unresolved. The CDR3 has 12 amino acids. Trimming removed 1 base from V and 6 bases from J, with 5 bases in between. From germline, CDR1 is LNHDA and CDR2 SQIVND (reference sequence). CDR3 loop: CASSIAPDTQYF. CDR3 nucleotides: TGTGCCAGTAGTATAGCCCCGGATACGCAGTATTTT.

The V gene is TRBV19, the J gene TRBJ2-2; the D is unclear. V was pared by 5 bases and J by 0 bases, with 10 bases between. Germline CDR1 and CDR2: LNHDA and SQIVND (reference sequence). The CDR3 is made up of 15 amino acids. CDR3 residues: CASSPRASNTGELFF. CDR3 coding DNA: TGTGCCAGTAGTCCTAGGGCATCGAACACCGGGGAGCTGTTTTTT.

The CDR3: CASSQNNNQPQHF. The CDR3 DNA follows: TGCGCCAGCAGCCAAAATAACAATCAGCCCCAGCATTTT. This chain connects TRBV4-1 to TRBJ1-5, with no clear D. Germline values: CDR1 MGHRA, CDR2 YSYEKL. Trimming shortened V by 2 bases and J by 3 bases, and 5 bases separated the two germline ends. The CDR3 has 13 amino acids.

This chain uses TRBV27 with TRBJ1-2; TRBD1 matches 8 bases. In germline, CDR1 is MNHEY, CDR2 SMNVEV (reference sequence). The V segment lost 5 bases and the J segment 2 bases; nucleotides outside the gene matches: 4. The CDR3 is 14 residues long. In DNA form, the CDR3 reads TGTGCCAGCAGTGAACGGACAGGGAACTATGGCTACACCTTC. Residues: CASSERTGNYGYTF.

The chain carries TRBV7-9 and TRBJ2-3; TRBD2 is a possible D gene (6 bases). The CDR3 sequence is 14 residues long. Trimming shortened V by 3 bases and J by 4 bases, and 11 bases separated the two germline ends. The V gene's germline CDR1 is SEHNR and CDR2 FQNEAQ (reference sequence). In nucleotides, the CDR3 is TGTGCCAGCAGCTTTTTCGCGGGATCAGATACGCAGTATTTT. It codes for CASSFFAGSDTQYF.

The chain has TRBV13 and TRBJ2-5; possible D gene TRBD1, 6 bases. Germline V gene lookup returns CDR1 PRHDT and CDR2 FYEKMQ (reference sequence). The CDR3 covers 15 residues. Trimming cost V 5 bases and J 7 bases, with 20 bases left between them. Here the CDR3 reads CASSQTGTPRGTQYF. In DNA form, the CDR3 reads TGTGCCAGCAGCCAAACCGGGACACCACGAGGGACCCAGTACTTC.

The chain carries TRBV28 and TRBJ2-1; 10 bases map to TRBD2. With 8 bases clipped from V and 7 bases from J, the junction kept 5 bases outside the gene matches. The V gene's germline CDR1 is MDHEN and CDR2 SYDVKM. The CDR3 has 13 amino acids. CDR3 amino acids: CASDSGRANEQFF. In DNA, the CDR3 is TGTGCCAGCGACAGCGGGAGGGCAAATGAGCAGTTCTTC.

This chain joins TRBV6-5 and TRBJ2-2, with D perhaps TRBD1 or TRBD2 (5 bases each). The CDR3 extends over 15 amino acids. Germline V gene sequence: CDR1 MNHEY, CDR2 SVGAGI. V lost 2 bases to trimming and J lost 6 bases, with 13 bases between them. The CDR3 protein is CASSYTAGTPGELFF. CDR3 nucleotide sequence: TGTGCCAGCAGTTACACGGCAGGGACCCCCGGGGAGCTGTTTTTT.

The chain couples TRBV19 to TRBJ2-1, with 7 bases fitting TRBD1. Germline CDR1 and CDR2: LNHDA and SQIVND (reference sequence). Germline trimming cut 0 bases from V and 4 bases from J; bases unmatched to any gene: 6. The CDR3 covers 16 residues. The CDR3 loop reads CASSIEYGTAYNEQFF. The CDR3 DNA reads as TGTGCCAGTAGTATAGAGTATGGGACAGCGTACAATGAGCAGTTCTTC.

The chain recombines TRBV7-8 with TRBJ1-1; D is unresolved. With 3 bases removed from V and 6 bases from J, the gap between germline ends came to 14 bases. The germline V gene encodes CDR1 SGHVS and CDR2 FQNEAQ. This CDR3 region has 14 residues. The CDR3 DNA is TGTGCCAGCAGCTTGATGTCCGTTGGGGCTGAAGCTTTCTTT. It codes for CASSLMSVGAEAFF. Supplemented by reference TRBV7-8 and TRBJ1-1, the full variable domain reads GAGVSQSPRYKVAKRGQDVALRCDPISGHVSLFWYQQALGQGPEFLTYFQNEAQLDKSGLPSDRFFAERPEGSVSTLKIQRTQQEDSAVYLCASSLMSVGAEAFFGQGTRLTVV.

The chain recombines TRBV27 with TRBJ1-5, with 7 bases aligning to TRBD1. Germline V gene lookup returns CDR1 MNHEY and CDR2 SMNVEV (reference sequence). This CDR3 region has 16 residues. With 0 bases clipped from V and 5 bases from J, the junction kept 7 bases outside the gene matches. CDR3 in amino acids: CASSLSSGGPYQPQHF. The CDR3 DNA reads TGTGCCAGCAGTTTATCGTCAGGGGGGCCGTATCAGCCCCAGCATTTT.

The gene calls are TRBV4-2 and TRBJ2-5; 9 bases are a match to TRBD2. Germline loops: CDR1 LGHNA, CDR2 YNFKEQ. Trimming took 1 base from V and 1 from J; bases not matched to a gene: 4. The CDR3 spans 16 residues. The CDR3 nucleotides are TGTGCCAGCAGCCAAGTGGGCGGGGGGGGCCAAGAGACCCAGTACTTC. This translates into CASSQVGGGGQETQYF.

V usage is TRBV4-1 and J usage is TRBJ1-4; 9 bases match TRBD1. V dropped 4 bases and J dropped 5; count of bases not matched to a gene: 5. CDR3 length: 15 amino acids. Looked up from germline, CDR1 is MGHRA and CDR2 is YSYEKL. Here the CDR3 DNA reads TGCGCCAGCAGCCCCCTGACAGGGGGGAATGAAAAACTGTTTTTT. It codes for CASSPLTGGNEKLFF.

The CDR3 nucleotides read TGCGCCAGCAGCTTAACGTCCAATGAGCAGTTCTTC. Its translation is CASSLTSNEQFF. The V gene is TRBV5-1, the J gene TRBJ2-1, with D hard to call. The germline V gene encodes CDR1 SGHRS and CDR2 YFSETQ. This CDR3 comprises 12 residues. V lost 2 bases and J 6 bases, leaving 6 bases between the germline ends.

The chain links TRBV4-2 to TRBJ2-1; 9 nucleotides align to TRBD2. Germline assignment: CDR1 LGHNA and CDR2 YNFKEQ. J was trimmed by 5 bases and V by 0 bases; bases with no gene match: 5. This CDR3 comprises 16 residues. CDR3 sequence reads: CASSQDIAGGNNEQFF. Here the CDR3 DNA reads TGTGCCAGCAGCCAAGACATCGCGGGAGGGAACAATGAGCAGTTCTTC.

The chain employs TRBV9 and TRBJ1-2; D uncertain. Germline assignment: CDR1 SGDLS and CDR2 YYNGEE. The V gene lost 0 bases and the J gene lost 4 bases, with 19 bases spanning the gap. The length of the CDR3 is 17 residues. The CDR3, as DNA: TGTGCCAGCAGCGTAGGACCTAGCTGGGGAGTGAGCTATGGCTACACCTTC. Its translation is CASSVGPSWGVSYGYTF.

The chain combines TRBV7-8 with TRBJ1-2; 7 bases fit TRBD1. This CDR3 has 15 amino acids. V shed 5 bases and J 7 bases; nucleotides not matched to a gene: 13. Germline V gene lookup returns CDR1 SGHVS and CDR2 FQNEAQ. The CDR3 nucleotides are TGTGCCAGCAGCGGGATTGACAGGGCGGGGGGTGGCTACACCTTC. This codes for CASSGIDRAGGGYTF.